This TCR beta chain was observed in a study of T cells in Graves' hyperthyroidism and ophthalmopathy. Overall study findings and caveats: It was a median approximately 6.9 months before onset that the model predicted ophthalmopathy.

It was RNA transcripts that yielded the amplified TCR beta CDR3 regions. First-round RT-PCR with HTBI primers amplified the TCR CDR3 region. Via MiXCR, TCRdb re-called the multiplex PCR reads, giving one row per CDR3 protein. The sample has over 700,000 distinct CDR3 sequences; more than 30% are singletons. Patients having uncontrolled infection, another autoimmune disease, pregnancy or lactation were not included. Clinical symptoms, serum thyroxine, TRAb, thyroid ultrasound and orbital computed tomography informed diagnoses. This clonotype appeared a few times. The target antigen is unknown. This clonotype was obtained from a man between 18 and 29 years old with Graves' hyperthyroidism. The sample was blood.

The CDR3 sequence: CASSLRSTQGANEQYF. The CDR3 DNA is TGCGCCAGCAGCTTACGCTCCACACAGGGGGCTAACGAGCAGTACTTC. The chain joins TRBV5-1 to TRBJ2-7, with 9 bases lining up with TRBD1. The CDR3 covers 16 residues. Per germline, CDR1 SGHRS and CDR2 YFSETQ. Germline trimming cut 2 bases from V and 5 bases from J; bases unmatched to any gene: 11. The whole variable domain, remainder taken from reference TRBV5-1 and TRBJ2-7, is KAGVTQTPRYLIKTRGQQVTLSCSPISGHRSVSWYQQTPGQGLQFLFEYFSETQRNKGNFPGRFSGRQFSNSRSEMNVSTLELGDSALYLCASSLRSTQGANEQYFGPGTRLTVT.